In its sample, the clone carrying this T cell receptor beta chain was seen many times. One entry per CDR3 protein, called by TCRdb with MiXCR from the 5' RACE reads. Of approximately 58,000 distinct CDR3 sequences listed, 5.5% to 6% were seen once; the top ten hold roughly 31%. These data come from a study of T cells after yellow fever vaccination. The ends were cut back, 4 bases at V and 4 bases at J, with 13 bases in the middle. The CDR3 sequence is 15 residues long. The germline V gene encodes CDR1 SGHVS and CDR2 FNYEAQ. The source was PBMCs, either bulk or a sorted T-cell subset (CD4+, CD8+, memory, or dextramer-sorted; not recorded which), collected on the day of the yellow fever booster vaccination. The chain links TRBV7-6 to TRBJ2-2; tentative D call: TRBD1 (6 bases). This clonotype was sampled from a man aged 18 to 30 who received the YFV17D yellow fever vaccine. CDR3 amino acids: CASSYTGSGTGELFF. CDR3 in DNA: TGTGCCAGCAGCTACACAGGGTCGGGCACCGGGGAGCTGTTTTTT.